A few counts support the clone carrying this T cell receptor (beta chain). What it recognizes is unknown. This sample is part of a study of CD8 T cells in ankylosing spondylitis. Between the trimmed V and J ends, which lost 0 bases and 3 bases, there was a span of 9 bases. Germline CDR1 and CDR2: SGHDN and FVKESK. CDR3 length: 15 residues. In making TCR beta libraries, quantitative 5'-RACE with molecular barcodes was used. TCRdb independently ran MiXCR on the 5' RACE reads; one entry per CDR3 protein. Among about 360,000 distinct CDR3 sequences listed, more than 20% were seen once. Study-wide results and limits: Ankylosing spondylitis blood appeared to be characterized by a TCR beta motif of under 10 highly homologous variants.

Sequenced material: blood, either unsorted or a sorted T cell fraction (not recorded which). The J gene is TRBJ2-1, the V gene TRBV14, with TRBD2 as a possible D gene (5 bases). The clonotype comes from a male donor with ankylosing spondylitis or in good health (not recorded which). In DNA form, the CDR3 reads TGTGCCAGCAGCCAAGACTCGGGGTTCTACAATGAGCAGTTCTTC. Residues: CASSQDSGFYNEQFF.